The 28 T cell receptor beta chains below were found in one sample sequenced in a study of tissue T cells after allogeneic stem cell transplantation. Adult allogeneic hematopoietic cell transplant recipients with steroid-refractory graft-versus-host disease were prospectively enrolled for research autopsy. Repertoires were generated with immunoSEQ multiplex PCR, while TCRdb's copy carries only in-frame clones and drops some. The sample lists under 950 clones, approximately 46% occurring once. Sequencing used kidney tissue, obtained at autopsy. Receptors originate from a female patient aged 35 to 69 with steroid-refractory graft-versus-host disease after an allogeneic stem cell transplant. Some T cells may be supplied by the graft donor.

The table lists this clone with a few counts. V and J are TRBV4-1 and TRBJ1-1; tentatively, D is TRBD1 (6 bases). This CDR3 region has 14 residues. Germline V gene lookup returns CDR1 MGHRA and CDR2 YSYEKL. V was cut by 0 bases and J by 8 bases, with 13 bases left in between. CDR3 residues: CASSQDLGAGEAFF. DNA for the CDR3: TGCGCCAGCAGCCAAGATCTGGGGGCAGGGGAAGCTTTCTTT.

This chain joins TRBV6-8 and TRBJ2-3, with 7 positions matching TRBD1. The CDR3 loop spans 13 amino acids. Germline V lookup: CDR1 MNHGY, CDR2 SAAAGT. Unmatched junction bases numbered 9, after V lost 7 bases and J lost 8 bases. CDR3 region: CASIRGTQTTQYF. The CDR3 nucleotides are TGTGCCAGCATCAGGGGGACACAGACTACGCAGTATTTT.

The gene calls are TRBV18 and TRBJ1-1; TRBD1 might be the D (5 bases). The CDR3 is made up of 15 amino acids. Germline CDR1 and CDR2: KGHSH and LQKENI. Trimming pared 0 bases from V and 5 bases from J, leaving 13 bases between. Written as DNA, the CDR3 is TGTGCCAGCTCACCACCGAGCAGGGTGGTAACTGAAGCTTTCTTT. Translated, it gives CASSPPSRVVTEAFF.

Here the CDR3 reads CASSFQRDETQYF. For the CDR3, the DNA is TGTGCCAGCAGCTTTCAAAGGGACGAGACCCAGTACTTC. The chain carries TRBV7-2 and TRBJ2-5; D may correspond to TRBD1 or TRBD2 (5 bases each). The CDR3 consists of 13 residues. V lost 3 bases, J lost 5 bases, and 10 bases lay in between. The germline V gene has CDR1 SGHTA and CDR2 FQGNSA. The full variable domain, in which reference TRBV7-2 and TRBJ2-5 provide the parts outside the CDR3, is GAGVSQSPSNKVTEKGKDVELRCDPISGHTALYWYRQSLGQGLEFLIYFQGNSAPDKSGLPSDRFSAERTGGSVSTLTIQRTQQEDSAVYLCASSFQRDETQYFGPGTRLLVL.

The chain combines TRBV5-8 with TRBJ1-4, with 10 positions matching TRBD1. The germline CDR1 and CDR2 sequences are SGHTS and YDEGEE. The CDR3 spans 16 residues. Trimming removed 4 bases from V and 4 bases from J; junction bases left unmatched: 7. The CDR3 DNA is TGTGCCAGCAGCCGTGACAGGGGGCGAGTTAATGAAAAACTGTTTTTT. It translates to CASSRDRGRVNEKLFF.

A single count supports this clone. The genes are TRBV11-2 and TRBJ2-7, with a possible D match to TRBD2 (5 bases). The CDR3 has 14 amino acids. Looked up from germline, CDR1 is SGHAT and CDR2 is FQNNGV. V dropped 4 bases and J dropped 3 bases, with 13 bases sitting between them. The CDR3 reads CASSSWTVSYEQYF. In nucleotides, the CDR3 is TGTGCCAGCAGCTCCTGGACTGTCAGCTACGAGCAGTACTTC.

The rearrangement uses TRBV10-3 and TRBJ1-2; possible D gene TRBD1, 6 bases. CDR3 length: 14 residues. V dropped 11 bases and J dropped 0 bases, with 16 bases sitting between them. Germline CDR1 and CDR2: ENHRY and SYGVKD. The CDR3 DNA reads TGTGCCGCCCAAGGGGGGGGTTCTAACTATGGCTACACCTTC. Translation gives CAAQGGGSNYGYTF.

The gene calls are TRBV5-1 and TRBJ1-1; the D gene is possibly TRBD1 (5 bases). CDR3 size: 13 residues. V was trimmed by 1 base and J by 6 bases, leaving 10 bases between them. Germline V gene sequence: CDR1 SGHRS, CDR2 YFSETQ. The CDR3 reads CASSLNPGAEAFF. The CDR3, as DNA: TGCGCCAGCAGCTTGAACCCGGGGGCTGAAGCTTTCTTT.

The sample holds a few counts of this clone. This sequence joins TRBV4-2 and TRBJ1-2, with D perhaps TRBD1 (6 bases). This CDR3 region has 15 residues. Between the trimmed V and J ends, which lost 3 bases and 2 bases, there was a span of 13 bases. Per germline, CDR1 LGHNA and CDR2 YNFKEQ. CDR3 region: CASSQSGATNYGYTF. Written as DNA, the CDR3 is TGTGCCAGCAGCCAGTCAGGGGCGACGAACTATGGCTACACCTTC.

V is TRBV6-5 and J is TRBJ1-5, with a possible D match to TRBD1 (6 bases). V lost 5 bases to trimming and J lost 4 bases, with 12 bases between them. The CDR3 runs to 14 residues. Germline assignment: CDR1 MNHEY and CDR2 SVGAGI. The CDR3 region has the DNA TGTGCCAGCAGTAAACAGGGATCTAATCAGCCCCAGCATTTT. Its translation is CASSKQGSNQPQHF.

The chain carries TRBV12-3 or TRBV12-4 and TRBJ2-1; D is undetermined. This CDR3 comprises 12 residues. V was trimmed by 5 bases and J by 6 bases, leaving 8 bases between them. CDR3 coding DNA: TGTGCCAGCAGTGCCGATACCAATGAGCAGTTCTTC. It encodes CASSADTNEQFF.

The chain joins TRBV18 to TRBJ1-5, with unresolved D. Trimming took 2 bases from V and 0 from J, leaving 11 bases between them. The CDR3 is 16 amino acids. CDR1 and CDR2 from the germline V gene are KGHSH and LQKENI. CDR3 bases: TGTGCCAGCTCACCAGTAGGAACGACTAGCAATCAGCCCCAGCATTTT. Amino acid sequence: CASSPVGTTSNQPQHF.

This clone has a single count. This chain uses TRBV3-1 (or the pseudogene TRBV3-2) with TRBJ2-3; the match to TRBD1 covers 10 bases. The V gene's germline CDR1 is LGHDT and CDR2 YNNKEL (reference sequence). V dropped 6 bases and J dropped 4; count of bases not matched to a gene: 4. CDR3 length equals 14 residues. This CDR3 reads CASRPGTGADTQYF. CDR3 coding DNA: TGTGCCAGCAGGCCCGGGACAGGGGCAGATACGCAGTATTTT.

This clone is labeled as large. The V call is TRBV9, the J call TRBJ1-3; no clear D gene. This CDR3 spans 17 amino acids. CDR1 and CDR2 from the germline V gene are SGDLS and YYNGEE. V was shortened by 3 bases and J by 0 bases, with 16 bases between the two germline ends. CDR3 sequence reads: CASSGRAGRYSGNTIYF. The CDR3 region has the DNA TGTGCCAGCAGCGGCCGGGCAGGCCGGTACTCTGGAAACACCATATATTTT.

In this sample, this clone turned up a few times. The chain uses TRBV20-1 and TRBJ2-2; D ambiguous. Trimming stripped 3 bases from V and 5 bases from J, with 7 bases between. The CDR3 has 12 amino acids. CDR1 is DFQATT and CDR2 is SNEGSKA in the germline V gene (reference sequence). The CDR3 DNA sequence: TGCAGTGCTAGTACCGGGACCGGGGAGCTGTTTTTT. It codes for CSASTGTGELFF.

By proportion, this clone is large (0.1 to 1%). This chain links TRBV2 with TRBJ2-7, with a tentative D call TRBD2 (6 bases). CDR1 SNHLY and CDR2 FYNNEI come from the germline V gene. Trimming shortened V by 6 bases and J by 3 bases, and 9 bases separated the two germline ends. The CDR3 has 12 residues. The CDR3 DNA sequence: TGTGCCAGCAGAGGCGGGGTCTACGAGCAGTACTTC. Translation: CASRGGVYEQYF.

This clone came up a few times. The chain is built from TRBV14 and TRBJ1-6; D not resolved. V lost 4 bases to trimming and J lost 7 bases, with 8 bases between them. The CDR3 is made up of 13 amino acids. CDR1 SGHDN and CDR2 FVKESK come from the germline V gene. The CDR3 DNA follows: TGTGCCAGCAGCCCCTTGGTGAATTCACCCCTCCACTTT. This encodes CASSPLVNSPLHF.

V gene TRBV4-3 combines with J gene TRBJ2-2; 8 bases map to TRBD2. The V segment lost 2 bases and the J segment 1 base; nucleotides outside the gene matches: 0. Germline CDR1 reads LGHNA; CDR2 reads YSLEER. This CDR3 has 15 residues. The CDR3 sequence is CASSQLAGNTGELFF. The CDR3 DNA follows: TGCGCCAGCAGCCAACTAGCGGGGAACACCGGGGAGCTGTTTTTT.

The chain carries TRBV7-9 and TRBJ2-2; TRBD1 matches 7 bases. The CDR3 has 14 residues. V lost 3 bases to trimming and J lost 7 bases; unmatched junction nucleotides: 5. Germline V gives CDR1 SEHNR, CDR2 FQNEAQ (reference sequence). DNA for the CDR3: TGTGCCAGCAGCTTGGAGTCAGGGGGCGGGGAGCTGTTTTTT. Residues: CASSLESGGGELFF.

This chain uses TRBV30 with TRBJ2-1; either TRBD1 or TRBD2 may fit D (5 bases each). The germline V and J ends were trimmed by 5 bases and 5 bases, with 16 bases remaining between them. There are 14 residues in the CDR3. The germline CDR1 and CDR2 sequences are GTSNPN and SVGIG (reference sequence). The CDR3 loop is CAWAREGPNNEQFF. The CDR3, as DNA: TGTGCCTGGGCCCGAGAGGGGCCCAACAATGAGCAGTTCTTC. Based on the CDR3 plus reference TRBV30 and TRBJ2-1, the full variable domain is SQTIHQWPATLVQPVGSPLSLECTVEGTSNPNLYWYRQAAGRGLQLLFYSVGIGQISSEVPQNLSASRPQDRQFILSSKKLLLSDSGFYLCAWAREGPNNEQFFGPGTRLTVL.

The chain couples TRBV5-5 to TRBJ1-1; possible D gene TRBD1, 5 bases. CDR3 length: 12 residues. The V and J ends lost 3 bases and 7 bases respectively, with 10 bases between them. Germline-derived CDR1 and CDR2 are SGHKS and YYEKEE (reference sequence). CDR3 bases: TGTGCCAGCAGCTGGGGACCGCTTGAAGCTTTCTTT. Translated: CASSWGPLEAFF. Variable domain in full (rest from reference TRBV5-5 and TRBJ1-1): DAGVTQSPTHLIKTRGQQVTLRCSPISGHKSVSWYQQVLGQGPQFIFQYYEKEERGRGNFPDRFSARQFPNYSSELNVNALLLGDSALYLCASSWGPLEAFFGQGTRLTVV.

This clone came up a few times. The chain couples TRBV5-5 to TRBJ2-3; 12 nucleotides line up with TRBD2. Trimming cost V 4 bases and J 9 bases; bases outside gene matches: 15. Looked up from germline, CDR1 is SGHKS and CDR2 is YYEKEE (reference sequence). The CDR3 covers 17 residues. The CDR3 protein is CASSTWIGTSGSGTQYF. For the CDR3, the DNA is TGTGCCAGCAGCACATGGATTGGGACTAGCGGGTCGGGGACGCAGTATTTT.

The rearrangement uses TRBV12-3 or TRBV12-4 and TRBJ1-1; D call uncertain. There are 13 residues in the CDR3. Trimming pared 5 bases from V and 0 bases from J, leaving 7 bases between. The CDR3 bases are TGTGCCAGCAGTCTCCTGATGAACACTGAAGCTTTCTTT. Its protein product is CASSLLMNTEAFF.

V and J are TRBV5-5 and TRBJ1-2; D perhaps matches TRBD1 (6 bases). The V end lost 1 base, the J end lost 4 bases, and 8 bases lay between the germline ends. Germline V gene data show CDR1 as SGHKS and CDR2 as YYEKEE (reference sequence). This CDR3 is 13 amino acids long. CDR3 DNA: TGTGCCAGCAGCTTGACAGGGCCCTATGGCTACACCTTC. Amino acids: CASSLTGPYGYTF.

This clone is termed medium-sized. V is TRBV5-1 and J is TRBJ1-1, with TRBD1 matching 11 bases. Trimming removed 4 bases from V and 4 bases from J; junction bases left unmatched: 3. There are 14 residues in the CDR3. Germline-derived CDR1 and CDR2 are SGHRS and YFSETQ. Written as DNA, the CDR3 is TGCGCCAGCAGCGGACAGGGGGCGGGCACTGAAGCTTTCTTT. Encoded protein: CASSGQGAGTEAFF.

The chain couples TRBV10-3 to TRBJ2-1; 13 bases align to TRBD2. The CDR3 contains 16 residues. Looked up from germline, CDR1 is ENHRY and CDR2 is SYGVKD. V lost 4 bases and J lost 3; bases outside the gene matches: 3. The CDR3 protein is CAISVTSGRVYNEQFF. In DNA, the CDR3 is TGTGCCATCAGTGTTACTAGCGGGAGGGTCTACAATGAGCAGTTCTTC.

This chain joins TRBV5-1 and TRBJ2-7; TRBD2 is a possible D gene (5 bases). The germline CDR1 and CDR2 sequences are SGHRS and YFSETQ. The CDR3 is made up of 16 amino acids. With 3 bases removed from V and 0 bases from J, the gap between germline ends came to 16 bases. The CDR3 loop reads CASSSSPWGDSYEQYF. The CDR3 bases are TGCGCCAGCAGCTCTTCCCCGTGGGGAGACTCCTACGAGCAGTACTTC.

This clone was observed a handful of times. V usage is TRBV20-1 and J usage is TRBJ1-3; D is uncertain. V was shortened by 3 bases and J by 0 bases, with 6 bases between the two germline ends. The CDR3 length is 13 residues. Germline V gene data show CDR1 as DFQATT and CDR2 as SNEGSKA (reference sequence). CDR3 sequence (DNA): TGCAGTGCTAGTGGATTCTCTGGAAACACCATATATTTT. Its protein is CSASGFSGNTIYF.